This T cell receptor (beta chain) comes out of a study of blood T cell repertoires in COVID-19. Across the whole study: The samples span acute and convalescent COVID-19 from the United States, Italy and Spain. PBMCs, B-cell-depleted T cells, or T cells were the source of the cDNA or gDNA that made up the material.

In the original processing: Using reference gene primer amplification, nucleated cell counts were estimated. Sequenced by immunoSEQ multiplex PCR; TCRdb stores in-frame clones only, minus some. Clonal size and the V and J genes are those of that table, whereas D and trimming came from the DNA. The table has 150,000 to 200,000 clones, 75% to 90% seen once; the top ten hold approximately 11%. Sequences were obtained from peripheral blood. This sequence was found in a human donor in a cohort sampled during active COVID-19.

CDR3 in DNA: TGCGCCAGCAGCCAAGATCCTCGCACCGGGGAGCTGTTTTTT. It is translated as CASSQDPRTGELFF. The chain links TRBV4-1 to TRBJ2-2; D call uncertain. Germline V gene data show CDR1 as MGHRA and CDR2 as YSYEKL. The ends were cut back, 0 bases at V and 4 bases at J, with 6 bases in the middle. This CDR3 contains 14 residues.